This T cell receptor beta chain was found in a study of TIL therapy for anti-PD-1-resistant metastatic lung cancer (dated by TCRdb to the early 2020s). General notes on the study: Tumors were collected before any PD-1/PD-L1 blockade, after which patients were given nivolumab, and patients who progressed were given lymphodepletion, an infusion of expanded TIL and IL-2. A median non-synonymous tumor mutation burden of around 1.5 mutations per megabase was determined across the cohort by whole-exome sequencing. T cell receptor beta sequencing of tumor and peripheral blood was used to follow clonotypes across the tumor, the expanded TIL product and serial blood samples. The cohort was predominantly lung adenocarcinoma, with several EGFR-mutant and two ALK-rearranged tumors, and half of patients were current or former smokers. Enrolled patients had a median age of about 53 years (range roughly 35-85) and a median tumor PD-L1 proportion score of less than 7%. Paper-wide results and their limitations: Because the cohort was highly selected, with more treatment-naive, never-smoker and oncogene-addicted patients than is typical, generalizability is limited. The baseline peripheral repertoire was partially replaced by infused TIL clonotypes, which then decayed over months, and persistence showed no apparent association with response. The study protocol defined all tumor marker inferences as exploratory.

Turning to this clone: The target of this receptor is not known. Base qualities are not at hand, and no much larger clone is one base apart.

The time point label here, explained by the study, means: pre-treatment sample, taken before nivolumab and TIL therapy. Adults with stage 4 NSCLC were enrolled in a dual-center phase I trial from 2017 to early 2020. The samples were drawn from an open-label, single-arm phase I trial testing tumor-infiltrating lymphocyte therapy combined with nivolumab in advanced non-small cell lung cancer. Blood mononuclear cells were isolated from EDTA tubes by Ficoll gradient and were snap-frozen as pellets, and DNA was extracted with a Qiagen mini-prep kit. The immunoSEQ v3 hsTCRB kit was used to amplify TCR beta CDR3 regions from genomic DNA through bias-controlled multiplex PCR. TCR libraries were sequenced on an Illumina NextSeq 500 to approximately 1.8 million read pairs for survey level or roughly 4.5-6 million for deep level. In the original analysis: V, D and J genes were assigned, non-productive sequences were removed, and clonality was reported by immunoSEQ Analyzer software. Repertoires of infused TIL and blood were compared using productive Simpson clonality and the Morisita overlap index of productive TRB rearrangements. For each clone in blood, the absolute clonotype count was estimated by multiplying the lymphocyte count by the CD3+ fraction and by the clone's productive frequency. TCRdb obtained this table from immuneACCESS and retained in-frame rearrangements with V and J assigned. These tables miss some clones; where compared with another copy, unresolved V genes account for less than half of the shortfall, and the remainder is unexplained. For V, J and clone size, that table is used; D and trimming come from the DNA. The sample table records around 15,000 clones; about 68% of these occur just once. The ten largest clones capture more than 30% of the sample.

The specimen comprised blood, sampled at baseline. The TCR sequence derives from a person aged 25-85 years with non-small cell lung cancer.

The CDR3 protein: CASSVAGMNTEAFF. The base sequence is TGTGCCAGCAGCGTAGCCGGGATGAACACTGAAGCTTTCTTT. The sequence links TRBV9 to TRBJ1-1; too little of a D gene remains to name it. Counted from cysteine to phenylalanine, this CDR3 has 14 amino acids. The sequence is cut down to CDR3 DNA, 42 bases in frame from base 1. CDR1 and CDR2, per the germline V gene, are SGDLS and YYNGEE. Relative to germline, V is 0 bases shorter and J is 0 bases shorter, with 6 bases between their ends.